This T cell receptor (beta chain) was captured by sequencing in a study of OX40 agonist ivuxolimab in advanced cancers. The overall study: Cancers in dose escalation were hepatocellular, melanoma, renal cell and head and neck. Partial response was recorded in three patients: one hepatocellular carcinoma and two cutaneous melanoma cases.

This clone was observed a few times. Germline lookup yields CDR1 SGDLS and CDR2 YYNGEE. CDR3 size: 15 residues. V gave up 4 bases and J gave up 1 base; unmatched junction bases: 7. Repertoires were generated with immunoSEQ multiplex PCR, while TCRdb's copy carries only in-frame clones and drops some. This sample carries some 77,000 clones, around 93% of them seen once, and the ten largest clones take less than 10%. The chain combines TRBV9 with TRBJ2-5; TRBD2 matches 7 bases. The starting material was CD4+ or CD8+ T cells sorted from blood, obtained in a trial of the OX40 agonist ivuxolimab. This clonotype was obtained from an adult with an advanced solid tumor such as melanoma, head and neck, liver or kidney cancer. The CDR3, as DNA: TGTGCCAGCAGCAATTCCGGGGGGATCCAAGAGACCCAGTACTTC. It specifies CASSNSGGIQETQYF.